A selection of T cell receptor beta chains follows, all from one sample in a study of blood T cell repertoires in COVID-19. Generated by immunoSEQ multiplex PCR, the TCRdb table keeps only in-frame clones and is missing some. This table holds under 95,000 clones, more than 65% found once. The specimen was peripheral blood. These receptors were obtained from a man between 70 and 80 years old with acute or convalescent COVID-19. CDR3s include the opening cysteine and the closing phenylalanine or tryptophan. Fields, in order: clone size, J gene, D gene, V gene, CDR3 protein, CDR3 DNA. D genes are given only for firm matches. Clone size is given for some rows only: seen once, a few or many times, or a class if the clone is expanded.

clone_size: .
j_call: TRBJ2-5
d_call: TRBD2
v_call: TRBV5-4
cdr3_aa: CASSLAGGEETQYF
cdr3_nt: TGTGCCAGCAGCTTGGCGGGGGGGGAAGAGACCCAGTACTTC

clone_size: few
j_call: TRBJ1-2
d_call: TRBD1
v_call: TRBV29-1
cdr3_aa: CSVVGQVGGYTF
cdr3_nt: TGCAGCGTAGTAGGACAGGTCGGCGGCTACACCTTC

clone_size: .
j_call: TRBJ1-5
d_call: .
v_call: TRBV3-1/TRBV3-2
cdr3_aa: CASSQDLSGRPQHF
cdr3_nt: TGTGCCAGCAGCCAAGATCTTAGTGGGAGGCCCCAGCATTTT

clone_size: .
j_call: TRBJ2-1
d_call: TRBD2
v_call: TRBV19
cdr3_aa: CASRRLAGGSSYNEQFF
cdr3_nt: TGTGCCAGTAGAAGACTAGCGGGGGGGAGCTCCTACAATGAGCAGTTCTTC

clone_size: .
j_call: TRBJ1-6
d_call: .
v_call: TRBV2
cdr3_aa: CASSEVTVNSPLHF
cdr3_nt: TGTGCCAGCAGTGAAGTGACAGTTAATTCACCCCTCCACTTT

clone_size: .
j_call: TRBJ1-5
d_call: TRBD1
v_call: TRBV20-1
cdr3_aa: CSASQGAGANQPQHF
cdr3_nt: TGCAGTGCTAGTCAGGGGGCCGGGGCCAATCAGCCCCAGCATTTT

clone_size: .
j_call: TRBJ1-6
d_call: TRBD1
v_call: TRBV5-1
cdr3_aa: CASSNRQGAKNSPLHF
cdr3_nt: TGCGCCAGCAGCAACAGACAGGGGGCCAAAAATTCACCCCTCCACTTT

clone_size: .
j_call: TRBJ1-6
d_call: .
v_call: TRBV2
cdr3_aa: CASSEIGPAGNSPLHF
cdr3_nt: TGTGCCAGCAGTGAAATAGGTCCCGCGGGGAATTCACCCCTCCACTTT

clone_size: few
j_call: TRBJ2-4
d_call: .
v_call: TRBV5-6
cdr3_aa: CASSRDNPGWDIQYF
cdr3_nt: TGTGCCAGCAGCCGGGACAACCCGGGGTGGGACATTCAGTACTTC

clone_size: few
j_call: TRBJ2-3
d_call: TRBD2
v_call: TRBV7-3
cdr3_aa: CASSTSGGSTDTQYF
cdr3_nt: TGTGCCAGCAGCACTAGCGGGGGGAGCACAGATACGCAGTATTTT

clone_size: .
j_call: TRBJ1-3
d_call: .
v_call: TRBV28
cdr3_aa: CASSLSVGNTIYF
cdr3_nt: TGTGCCAGCAGTTTATCGGTCGGAAACACCATATATTTT

clone_size: .
j_call: TRBJ2-1
d_call: TRBD2
v_call: TRBV5-1
cdr3_aa: CASSLTLAGGYNEQFF
cdr3_nt: TGCGCCAGCAGCTTGACTCTAGCGGGGGGCTACAATGAGCAGTTCTTC

clone_size: .
j_call: TRBJ1-5
d_call: .
v_call: TRBV28
cdr3_aa: CASSSPGEPFNQPQHF
cdr3_nt: TGTGCCAGCAGTTCCCCAGGGGAGCCCTTCAATCAGCCCCAGCATTTT

clone_size: .
j_call: TRBJ1-1
d_call: .
v_call: TRBV5-1
cdr3_aa: CASSLGAAPNTEAFF
cdr3_nt: TGCGCCAGCAGCTTGGGGGCAGCACCCAACACTGAAGCTTTCTTT

clone_size: .
j_call: TRBJ2-5
d_call: .
v_call: TRBV20-1
cdr3_aa: CSPSYSETQYF
cdr3_nt: TGCAGTCCCTCCTATTCCGAGACCCAGTACTTC

clone_size: few
j_call: TRBJ2-5
d_call: .
v_call: TRBV21-1
cdr3_aa: CASSKGGRVQETQYF
cdr3_nt: TGTGCCAGCAGCAAAGGGGGCAGGGTACAGGAGACCCAGTACTTC

clone_size: once
j_call: TRBJ2-2
d_call: .
v_call: TRBV19
cdr3_aa: CASSTQTGGWASGELFF
cdr3_nt: TGTGCCAGTAGTACTCAAACAGGCGGCTGGGCTTCCGGGGAGCTGTTTTTT

clone_size: .
j_call: TRBJ2-1
d_call: TRBD2
v_call: TRBV7-2
cdr3_aa: CAGGEGGYNEQFF
cdr3_nt: TGTGCCGGGGGGGAGGGCGGCTACAATGAGCAGTTCTTC

clone_size: once
j_call: TRBJ2-3
d_call: .
v_call: TRBV5-1
cdr3_aa: CASSPVRGNTDTQYF
cdr3_nt: TGCGCCAGCAGCCCGGTCCGGGGGAACACAGATACGCAGTATTTT

clone_size: few
j_call: TRBJ2-2
d_call: TRBD2
v_call: TRBV27
cdr3_aa: CASSLYSGGIDTGELFF
cdr3_nt: TGTGCCAGCAGTTTATATAGCGGGGGGATAGACACCGGGGAGCTGTTTTTT

clone_size: .
j_call: TRBJ2-2
d_call: TRBD2
v_call: TRBV5-8
cdr3_aa: CASSLVGLPNTGELFF
cdr3_nt: TGTGCCAGCAGCTTGGTGGGACTACCAAACACCGGGGAGCTGTTTTTT

clone_size: few
j_call: TRBJ1-1
d_call: .
v_call: TRBV2
cdr3_aa: CASRMAGNTEAFF
cdr3_nt: TGTGCCAGTCGGATGGCGGGGAACACTGAAGCTTTCTTT

clone_size: .
j_call: TRBJ1-5
d_call: TRBD1
v_call: TRBV28
cdr3_aa: CASSLVGQGSNQPQHF
cdr3_nt: TGTGCCAGCAGTTTAGTGGGACAGGGTAGCAATCAGCCCCAGCATTTT

clone_size: .
j_call: TRBJ1-2
d_call: .
v_call: TRBV6-5
cdr3_aa: CASSSDRSNYGYTF
cdr3_nt: TGTGCCAGCAGTTCCGACAGGTCTAACTATGGCTACACCTTC

clone_size: .
j_call: TRBJ1-1
d_call: .
v_call: TRBV7-9
cdr3_aa: CASSHEIPENTEAFF
cdr3_nt: TGTGCCAGCAGCCACGAGATACCCGAGAACACTGAAGCTTTCTTT

clone_size: few
j_call: TRBJ1-2
d_call: TRBD1
v_call: TRBV7-9
cdr3_aa: CASSLAQGDGYTF
cdr3_nt: TGTGCCAGCAGCTTAGCACAGGGGGATGGCTACACCTTC

clone_size: .
j_call: TRBJ2-7
d_call: TRBD2
v_call: TRBV2
cdr3_aa: CASGGTSGSYEQYF
cdr3_nt: TGTGCCAGTGGCGGGACTAGCGGCTCCTACGAGCAGTACTTC

clone_size: .
j_call: TRBJ1-2
d_call: .
v_call: TRBV18
cdr3_aa: CASSPPLVFSNGYTF
cdr3_nt: TGTGCCAGCTCACCACCGCTAGTTTTCAGTAATGGCTACACCTTC

clone_size: .
j_call: TRBJ2-7
d_call: TRBD1
v_call: TRBV11-2
cdr3_aa: CASSLGQGYYEQYF
cdr3_nt: TGTGCCAGCAGCTTAGGACAGGGTTACTACGAGCAGTACTTC

clone_size: .
j_call: TRBJ1-4
d_call: .
v_call: TRBV9
cdr3_aa: CASSVGQVNEKLFF
cdr3_nt: TGTGCCAGCAGCGTAGGACAGGTAAACGAAAAACTGTTTTTT

clone_size: .
j_call: TRBJ2-5
d_call: TRBD1
v_call: TRBV28
cdr3_aa: CASSLLRQGRETQYF
cdr3_nt: TGTGCCAGCAGTTTACTTCGACAGGGTCGAGAGACCCAGTACTTC

clone_size: .
j_call: TRBJ1-2
d_call: .
v_call: TRBV4-2
cdr3_aa: CASSQEVAGVYGYTF
cdr3_nt: TGTGCCAGCAGCCAAGAGGTCGCGGGAGTTTATGGCTACACCTTC

clone_size: .
j_call: TRBJ1-1
d_call: TRBD1
v_call: TRBV4-1
cdr3_aa: CASSRHTQGALAEAFF
cdr3_nt: TGCGCCAGCAGCCGTCACACCCAGGGGGCTCTGGCTGAAGCTTTCTTT

clone_size: .
j_call: TRBJ2-1
d_call: TRBD2
v_call: TRBV5-6
cdr3_aa: CASTSLAGGQNEQFF
cdr3_nt: TGTGCCAGCACCTCACTAGCGGGGGGGCAAAATGAGCAGTTCTTC

clone_size: .
j_call: TRBJ1-5
d_call: TRBD1
v_call: TRBV28
cdr3_aa: CASSLPGQGHQPQHF
cdr3_nt: TGTGCCAGCAGTTTGCCTGGACAGGGCCATCAGCCCCAGCATTTT

clone_size: .
j_call: TRBJ1-2
d_call: TRBD1
v_call: TRBV12-5
cdr3_aa: CASGETGGGYTF
cdr3_nt: TGTGCTAGTGGGGAAACAGGGGGAGGCTACACCTTC

clone_size: .
j_call: TRBJ1-3
d_call: TRBD1
v_call: TRBV11-2
cdr3_aa: CASSPQGYGNTIYF
cdr3_nt: TGTGCCAGCAGCCCACAGGGGTATGGAAACACCATATATTTT

clone_size: .
j_call: TRBJ1-2
d_call: .
v_call: TRBV6-2/TRBV6-3
cdr3_aa: CASSYGGRGGGYTF
cdr3_nt: TGTGCCAGCAGTTACGGAGGGAGGGGCGGTGGCTACACCTTC

clone_size: .
j_call: TRBJ2-1
d_call: .
v_call: TRBV2
cdr3_aa: CASSETTIRGNEQFF
cdr3_nt: TGTGCCAGCAGTGAAACAACTATTAGGGGGAATGAGCAGTTCTTC

clone_size: .
j_call: TRBJ2-2
d_call: .
v_call: TRBV19
cdr3_aa: CASSLSGNGELFF
cdr3_nt: TGTGCCAGTAGTCTCTCGGGGAACGGGGAGCTGTTTTTT

clone_size: .
j_call: TRBJ1-1
d_call: .
v_call: TRBV5-6
cdr3_aa: CASSLVSGGAFF
cdr3_nt: TGTGCCAGCAGCTTGGTTTCCGGAGGGGCTTTCTTT

clone_size: few
j_call: TRBJ1-6
d_call: TRBD1
v_call: TRBV30
cdr3_aa: CAWRQGADSPLHF
cdr3_nt: TGTGCCTGGAGACAGGGGGCTGATTCACCCCTCCACTTT

clone_size: .
j_call: TRBJ2-7
d_call: TRBD2
v_call: TRBV28
cdr3_aa: CASSLRPAGVLYEQYF
cdr3_nt: TGTGCCAGCAGTCTACGGCCGGCGGGGGTTCTCTACGAGCAGTACTTC

clone_size: .
j_call: TRBJ1-4
d_call: TRBD1
v_call: TRBV2
cdr3_aa: CASSQQGAVGEKLFF
cdr3_nt: TGTGCCAGCAGTCAACAGGGGGCGGTTGGGGAAAAACTGTTTTTT

clone_size: few
j_call: TRBJ2-3
d_call: .
v_call: TRBV20-1
cdr3_aa: CSARRADTQYF
cdr3_nt: TGCAGTGCTAGACGTGCAGATACGCAGTATTTT

clone_size: .
j_call: TRBJ2-2
d_call: TRBD1
v_call: TRBV3-1/TRBV3-2
cdr3_aa: CASSSDRGRTGELFF
cdr3_nt: TGTGCCAGCAGCTCGGACAGGGGTCGAACCGGGGAGCTGTTTTTT

clone_size: .
j_call: TRBJ2-1
d_call: TRBD1
v_call: TRBV24-1
cdr3_aa: CATSDYRGDEQFF
cdr3_nt: TGTGCCACCAGTGATTACAGGGGGGATGAGCAGTTCTTC

clone_size: once
j_call: TRBJ1-5
d_call: .
v_call: TRBV10-3
cdr3_aa: CAISGGSGDQPQHF
cdr3_nt: TGTGCCATCAGCGGGGGGTCCGGCGATCAGCCCCAGCATTTT

clone_size: .
j_call: TRBJ2-2
d_call: .
v_call: TRBV29-1
cdr3_aa: CSVEDLSGVTGELFF
cdr3_nt: TGCAGCGTTGAAGATCTTTCAGGGGTGACCGGGGAGCTGTTTTTT

clone_size: .
j_call: TRBJ2-5
d_call: .
v_call: TRBV6-1
cdr3_aa: CASSEGGTPSRETQYF
cdr3_nt: TGTGCCAGCAGTGAAGGGGGGACTCCCTCCCGGGAGACCCAGTACTTC

clone_size: .
j_call: TRBJ1-1
d_call: TRBD1
v_call: TRBV9
cdr3_aa: CASSVNHGTGDTEAFF
cdr3_nt: TGTGCCAGCAGCGTAAACCACGGGACAGGGGACACTGAAGCTTTCTTT

clone_size: .
j_call: TRBJ2-7
d_call: .
v_call: TRBV3-1/TRBV3-2
cdr3_aa: CASSHNYEQYF
cdr3_nt: TGTGCCAGCAGCCATAACTACGAGCAGTACTTC

clone_size: .
j_call: TRBJ2-6
d_call: .
v_call: TRBV28
cdr3_aa: CASSSILNSGANVLTF
cdr3_nt: TGTGCCAGCAGTTCCATACTCAATTCTGGGGCCAACGTCCTGACTTTC

clone_size: .
j_call: TRBJ2-7
d_call: TRBD1
v_call: TRBV7-2
cdr3_aa: CASSTDRDGEQYF
cdr3_nt: TGTGCCAGCAGCACCGACAGGGACGGCGAGCAGTACTTC

clone_size: .
j_call: TRBJ1-6
d_call: TRBD1
v_call: TRBV6-5
cdr3_aa: CASSQDRERNSPLHF
cdr3_nt: TGTGCCAGCAGCCAAGACAGGGAAAGGAATTCACCCCTCCACTTT

clone_size: .
j_call: TRBJ2-1
d_call: .
v_call: TRBV5-6
cdr3_aa: CASTVGPAAYNEQFF
cdr3_nt: TGTGCCAGCACCGTTGGGCCAGCCGCCTACAATGAGCAGTTCTTC